Listed below are T cell receptor beta chains from one sample, sequenced in a study of shared clonotypes between healthy human individuals. The table came from immunoSEQ multiplex PCR; TCRdb's copy has only in-frame clones and leaves some out. The repertoire holds 450,000 to 500,000 clones, with approximately 81% as singletons. Sequenced: PBMCs. Every receptor here comes from a middle-aged woman in good health. Some clones in this sample may be carry-over from other donors' samples. CDR3s include the opening cysteine and the closing phenylalanine or tryptophan. D genes are given only for firm matches. Part of the rows lack a size; the others show once, few, many or a class for expanded clones.

D gene	J gene	V gene	clone size	CDR3 protein	CDR3 DNA
TRBD2	TRBJ2-7	TRBV27	-	CASTRTSGSHNEQYF	TGTGCCAGCACAAGAACTAGCGGGAGTCACAACGAGCAGTACTTC
-	TRBJ1-1	TRBV10-3	many	CAISVRQATNTEAFF	TGTGCCATCAGTGTACGACAGGCCACTAACACTGAAGCTTTCTTT
-	TRBJ2-2	TRBV11-3	-	CASSLASGELFF	TGTGCCAGCAGCTTAGCCAGCGGGGAGCTGTTTTTT
TRBD2	TRBJ2-7	TRBV7-6	-	CASSLASYRTSGYEQYF	TGTGCCAGCAGCTTAGCTTCTTACAGGACTAGCGGCTACGAGCAGTACTTC
TRBD1	TRBJ2-7	TRBV28	-	CASSLWGQGAREQYF	TGTGCCAGCAGTTTATGGGGACAGGGGGCAAGGGAGCAGTACTTC
-	TRBJ1-2	TRBV30	-	CAWSENSYGYTF	TGTGCCTGGAGTGAAAACAGCTATGGCTACACCTTC
TRBD2	TRBJ2-3	TRBV7-2	-	CASSSGLAGASDTQYF	TGTGCCAGCAGCTCGGGACTAGCGGGAGCCTCAGATACGCAGTATTTT
TRBD2	TRBJ2-5	TRBV18	few	CASSSGLAGEETQYF	TGTGCCAGCTCATCGGGACTAGCGGGAGAGGAGACCCAGTACTTC
-	TRBJ2-7	TRBV6-5	once	CASSSPGLTSYEQYF	TGTGCCAGCAGTTCCCCGGGACTTACCTCCTACGAGCAGTACTTC
TRBD1	TRBJ2-7	TRBV28	-	CASSLEGAQFYEQYF	TGTGCCAGCAGTTTAGAGGGGGCGCAGTTCTACGAGCAGTACTTC
-	TRBJ2-1	TRBV29-1	-	CSVSPASYEQFF	TGCAGCGTTTCCCCGGCTAGTTATGAGCAGTTCTTC
-	TRBJ2-7	TRBV10-1	-	CASGVPGTGAYEQYF	TGCGCCAGCGGGGTCCCAGGGACGGGAGCCTACGAGCAGTACTTC